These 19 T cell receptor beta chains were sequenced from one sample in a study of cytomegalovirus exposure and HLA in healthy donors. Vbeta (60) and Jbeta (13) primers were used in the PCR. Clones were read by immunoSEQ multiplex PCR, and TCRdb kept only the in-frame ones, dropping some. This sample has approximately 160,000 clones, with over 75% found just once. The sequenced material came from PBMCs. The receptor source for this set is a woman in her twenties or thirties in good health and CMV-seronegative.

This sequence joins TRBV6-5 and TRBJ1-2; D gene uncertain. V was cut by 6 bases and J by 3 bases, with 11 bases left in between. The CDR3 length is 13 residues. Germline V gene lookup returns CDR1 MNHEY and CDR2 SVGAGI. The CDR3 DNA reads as TGTGCCAGCAGCGTCAGTGCTTACTATGGCTACACCTTC. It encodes CASSVSAYYGYTF.

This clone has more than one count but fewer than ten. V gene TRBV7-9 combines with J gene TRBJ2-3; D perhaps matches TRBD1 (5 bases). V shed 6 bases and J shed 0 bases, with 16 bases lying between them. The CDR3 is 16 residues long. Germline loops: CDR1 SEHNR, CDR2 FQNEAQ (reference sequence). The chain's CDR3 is CASRPPFRASTDTQYF. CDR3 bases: TGTGCCAGCAGACCCCCTTTCAGGGCTAGCACAGATACGCAGTATTTT.

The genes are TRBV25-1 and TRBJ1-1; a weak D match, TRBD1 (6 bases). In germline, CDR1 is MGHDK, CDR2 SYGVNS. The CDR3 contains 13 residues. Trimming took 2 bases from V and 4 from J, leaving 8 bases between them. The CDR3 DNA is TGTGCCAGCAGTGAAATCAGGGGCACTGAAGCTTTCTTT. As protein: CASSEIRGTEAFF. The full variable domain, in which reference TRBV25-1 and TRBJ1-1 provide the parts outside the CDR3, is EADIYQTPRYLVIGTGKKITLECSQTMGHDKMYWYQQDPGMELHLIHYSYGVNSTEKGDLSSESTVSRIRTEHFPLTLESARPSHTSQYLCASSEIRGTEAFFGQGTRLTVV.

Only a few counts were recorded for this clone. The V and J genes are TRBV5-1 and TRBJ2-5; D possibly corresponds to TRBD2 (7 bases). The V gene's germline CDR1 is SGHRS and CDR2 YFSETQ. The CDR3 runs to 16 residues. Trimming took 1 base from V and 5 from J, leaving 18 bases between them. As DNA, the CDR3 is TGCGCCAGCAGCTTGATGGCTAGCGGAGGGGGGGAGACCCAGTACTTC. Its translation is CASSLMASGGGETQYF.

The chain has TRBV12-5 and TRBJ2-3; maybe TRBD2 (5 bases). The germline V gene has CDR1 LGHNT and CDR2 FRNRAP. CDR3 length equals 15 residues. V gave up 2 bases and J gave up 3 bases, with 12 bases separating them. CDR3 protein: CASGLTPGKTDTQYF. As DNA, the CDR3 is TGTGCTAGTGGTTTGACTCCGGGGAAAACAGATACGCAGTATTTT.

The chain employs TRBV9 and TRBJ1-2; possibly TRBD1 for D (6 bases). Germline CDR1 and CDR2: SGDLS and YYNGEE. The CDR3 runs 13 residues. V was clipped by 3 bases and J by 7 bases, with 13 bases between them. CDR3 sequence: CASSARGFGGYTF. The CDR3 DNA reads TGTGCCAGCAGCGCCAGGGGTTTTGGTGGCTACACCTTC.

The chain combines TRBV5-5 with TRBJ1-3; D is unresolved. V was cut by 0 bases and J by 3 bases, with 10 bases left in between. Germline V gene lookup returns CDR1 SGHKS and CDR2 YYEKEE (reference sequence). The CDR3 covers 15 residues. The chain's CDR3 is CASSLDSVFGNTIYF. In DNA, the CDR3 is TGTGCCAGCAGCTTGGACTCGGTTTTTGGAAACACCATATATTTT.

CDR3 amino acids: CASSGVAQGVSPLHF. DNA of the CDR3: TGTGCCAGCAGTGGGGTCGCACAGGGCGTTTCACCCCTCCACTTT. V gene TRBV6-1 combines with J gene TRBJ1-6; perhaps TRBD1 as D (6 bases). Between the trimmed V and J ends, which lost 4 bases and 9 bases, there was a span of 16 bases. The CDR3 contains 15 residues. Germline assignment: CDR1 MNHNS and CDR2 SASEGT.

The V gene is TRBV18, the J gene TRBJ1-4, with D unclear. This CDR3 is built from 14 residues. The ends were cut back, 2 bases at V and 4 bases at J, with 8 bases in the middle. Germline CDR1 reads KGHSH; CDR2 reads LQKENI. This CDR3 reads CASSPIAVNEKLFF. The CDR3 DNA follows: TGTGCCAGCTCACCAATTGCAGTTAATGAAAAACTGTTTTTT.

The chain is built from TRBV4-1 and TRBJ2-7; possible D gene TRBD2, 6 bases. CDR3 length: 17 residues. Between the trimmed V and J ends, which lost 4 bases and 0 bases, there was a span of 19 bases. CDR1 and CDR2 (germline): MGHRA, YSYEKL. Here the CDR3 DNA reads TGCGCCAGCAGCCCCGGGACGGAGGGTCCCTTCTCCTACGAGCAGTACTTC. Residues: CASSPGTEGPFSYEQYF.

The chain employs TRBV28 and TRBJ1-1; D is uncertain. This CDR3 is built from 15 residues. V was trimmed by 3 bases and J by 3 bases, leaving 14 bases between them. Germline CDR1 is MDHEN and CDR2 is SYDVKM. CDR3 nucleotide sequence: TGTGCCAGCAGTTTGCTCCGGTTCACCGACACTGAAGCTTTCTTT. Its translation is CASSLLRFTDTEAFF.

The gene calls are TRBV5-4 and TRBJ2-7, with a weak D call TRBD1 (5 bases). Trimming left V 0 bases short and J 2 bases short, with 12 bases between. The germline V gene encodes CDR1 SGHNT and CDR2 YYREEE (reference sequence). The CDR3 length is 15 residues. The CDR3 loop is CASSLDRSRTYEQYF. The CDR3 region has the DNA TGTGCCAGCAGCTTGGACAGGTCTCGGACCTACGAGCAGTACTTC.

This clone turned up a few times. CDR3 sequence (DNA): TGTGCCAGCAGCTTAGGGAACAGGGGTGTAAATGAGCAGTTCTTC. Encoded protein: CASSLGNRGVNEQFF. The genes are TRBV7-2 and TRBJ2-1; 7 nucleotides align to TRBD1. Germline V gene sequence: CDR1 SGHTA, CDR2 FQGNSA. The junction had 7 bases not matched to a gene; V was cut back by 1 base and J by 7 bases. The CDR3 covers 15 residues. The variable domain in full, completed from reference TRBV7-2 and TRBJ2-1, reads GAGVSQSPSNKVTEKGKDVELRCDPISGHTALYWYRQSLGQGLEFLIYFQGNSAPDKSGLPSDRFSAERTGGSVSTLTIQRTQQEDSAVYLCASSLGNRGVNEQFFGPGTRLTVL.

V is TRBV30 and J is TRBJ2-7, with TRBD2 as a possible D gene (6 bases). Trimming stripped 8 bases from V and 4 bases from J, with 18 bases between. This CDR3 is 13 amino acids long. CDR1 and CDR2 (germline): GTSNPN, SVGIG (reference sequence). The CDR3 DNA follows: TGTGCCGGAGAAGGGACTGTTTCGTACGAGCAGTACTTC. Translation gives CAGEGTVSYEQYF.

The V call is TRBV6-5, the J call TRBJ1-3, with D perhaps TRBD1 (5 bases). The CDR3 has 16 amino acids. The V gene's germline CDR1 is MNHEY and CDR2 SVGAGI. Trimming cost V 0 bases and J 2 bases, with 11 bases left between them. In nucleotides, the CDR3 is TGTGCCAGCAGTTACTCGAGTGGGGCTCCTGGAAACACCATATATTTT. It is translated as CASSYSSGAPGNTIYF.

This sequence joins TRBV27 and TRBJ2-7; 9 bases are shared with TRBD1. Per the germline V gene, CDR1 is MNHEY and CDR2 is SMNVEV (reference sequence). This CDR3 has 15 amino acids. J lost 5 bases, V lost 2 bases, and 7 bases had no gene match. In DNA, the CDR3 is TGTGCCAGCAGTTTACGGGACAGGGTCCCCCACGAGCAGTACTTC. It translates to CASSLRDRVPHEQYF.

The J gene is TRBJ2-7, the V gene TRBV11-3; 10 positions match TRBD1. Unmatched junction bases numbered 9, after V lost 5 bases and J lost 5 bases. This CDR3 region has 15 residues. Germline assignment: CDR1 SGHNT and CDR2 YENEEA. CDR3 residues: CASSRWTGGVHEQYF. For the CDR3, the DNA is TGTGCCAGCAGCAGATGGACAGGGGGTGTTCACGAGCAGTACTTC. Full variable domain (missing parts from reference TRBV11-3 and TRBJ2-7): EAGVVQSPRYKIIEKKQPVAFWCNPISGHNTLYWYLQNLGQGPELLIRYENEEAVDDSQLPKDRFSAERLKGVDSTLKIQPAELGDSAVYLCASSRWTGGVHEQYFGPGTRLTVT.

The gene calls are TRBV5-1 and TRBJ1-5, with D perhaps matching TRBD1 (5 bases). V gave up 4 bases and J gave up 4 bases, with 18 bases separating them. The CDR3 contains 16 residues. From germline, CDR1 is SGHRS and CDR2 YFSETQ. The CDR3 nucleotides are TGCGCCAGCAGCCCGGGGACGGGCGGGGGTAATCAGCCCCAGCATTTT. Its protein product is CASSPGTGGGNQPQHF. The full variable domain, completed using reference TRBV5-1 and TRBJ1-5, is KAGVTQTPRYLIKTRGQQVTLSCSPISGHRSVSWYQQTPGQGLQFLFEYFSETQRNKGNFPGRFSGRQFSNSRSEMNVSTLELGDSALYLCASSPGTGGGNQPQHFGDGTRLSIL.

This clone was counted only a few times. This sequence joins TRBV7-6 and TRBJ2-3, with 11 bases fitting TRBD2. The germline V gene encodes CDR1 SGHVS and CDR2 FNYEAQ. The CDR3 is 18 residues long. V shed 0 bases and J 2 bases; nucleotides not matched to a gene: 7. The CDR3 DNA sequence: TGTGCCAGCAGCTTAGCGCTAGCGGGGGGCCTCATCACAGATACGCAGTATTTT. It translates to CASSLALAGGLITDTQYF.